These T cell receptor beta chains were read from a single sample in a study of T cell repertoires in cytomegalovirus infection. TCRdb redid the calling of the reads with MiXCR, one entry per CDR3 protein. The sample records a few hundred thousand distinct CDR3 sequences, 15% to 20% being singletons. What was sequenced was PBMCs. The receptors shown here come from a human donor in good health (CMV status not recorded). Some clones in this sample may be carry-over from other donors' samples. Both conserved end residues are part of each CDR3. A D gene is named only where the DNA matches it firmly. Clone size is not always given. Where it is, it says once, few, many or a class for expanded clones.

j_gene	v_gene	abundance	d_gene	CDR3aa	CDR3nt
TRBJ2-5	TRBV27	many	TRBD2	CAKPLSSSGLYQETQYF	TGTGCCAAACCCTTGTCCTCTAGCGGGTTGTACCAAGAGACCCAGTACTTC
TRBJ1-1	TRBV2	few	.	CASILDKSTEAFF	TGTGCCAGCATTCTGGACAAAAGCACTGAAGCTTTCTTT
TRBJ1-1	TRBV20-1	few	.	CSAFGIGTEAFF	TGCAGTGCTTTCGGGATTGGCACTGAGGCTTTCTTT
TRBJ2-1	TRBV19	.	.	CASRRFNEQFF	TGTGCCAGTAGGAGATTCAATGAGCAGTTCTTC
TRBJ1-1	TRBV28	many	TRBD1	CASREWTGRDTEAFF	TGTGCCAGCAGGGAATGGACAGGGAGGGACACTGAAGCTTTCTTT
TRBJ1-1	TRBV6-5	.	TRBD1	CASSYSTRGEAFF	TGTGCCAGCAGTTACTCGACCAGGGGGGAAGCTTTCTTT
TRBJ2-5	TRBV11-2	many	.	CASRRDSLDQETQYF	TGTGCCAGCCGGCGGGACAGCCTCGACCAAGAGACCCAGTACTTC
TRBJ2-2	TRBV7-6	.	.	CASSLAPGVNTGELFF	TGTGCCAGCAGCTTAGCGCCAGGGGTGAACACCGGGGAGCTGTTTTTT
TRBJ2-3	TRBV29-1	few	TRBD2	CSGSGTIRTDTQYF	TGCAGCGGGAGCGGGACTATCCGCACAGATACGCAGTATTTT
TRBJ2-1	TRBV10-3	few	.	CAISNYNNEQFF	TGTGCCATCAGTAATTACAACAATGAGCAGTTCTTC
TRBJ2-6	TRBV7-2	many	.	CASSLLPGANVLTF	TGTGCCAGCAGCCTCTTACCTGGGGCCAACGTCCTGACTTTC
TRBJ1-2	TRBV11-2	many	.	CASSLDLGRHGYTF	TGTGCCAGCAGCTTAGATCTCGGCAGGCACGGCTACACCTTC
TRBJ2-1	TRBV2	many	TRBD2	CASSPAGVRYNEQFF	TGTGCCAGCAGCCCAGCGGGAGTGCGGTACAATGAGCAGTTCTTC
TRBJ2-2	TRBV28	few	TRBD2	CASSRDRPLAGEAGELFF	TGTGCCAGCAGCCGGGACAGACCACTAGCGGGAGAGGCCGGGGAGCTGTTTTTT
TRBJ2-5	TRBV4-1	many	TRBD1	CASSQQTGTAQETQYF	TGCGCCAGCAGCCAGCAAACCGGGACAGCACAAGAGACCCAGTACTTC
TRBJ1-3	TRBV15	.	.	CATSREGLEFGNTIYF	TGTGCCACCAGCAGAGAGGGACTTGAGTTTGGAAACACCATATATTTT
TRBJ2-1	TRBV6-2/TRBV6-3	.	.	CASSLTRSNEQFF	TGTGCCAGCAGTCTGACTAGGAGTAATGAGCAGTTCTTC
TRBJ2-1	TRBV7-8	many	TRBD2	CASSLGWAGGPNEQFF	TGTGCCAGCAGCTTAGGCTGGGCGGGAGGGCCAAATGAGCAGTTCTTC
TRBJ1-5	TRBV5-5	.	.	CASSLTDFQPQHF	TGTGCCAGCAGCCTGACGGACTTTCAGCCCCAGCATTTT
TRBJ2-5	TRBV15	.	.	CATSRDQTIGTQYF	TGTGCCACCAGCAGAGACCAAACAATTGGGACCCAGTACTTC
TRBJ2-5	TRBV5-8	few	.	CASSFARDGETQYF	TGTGCCAGCAGCTTCGCCAGGGATGGGGAGACCCAGTACTTC
TRBJ1-1	TRBV20-1	few	.	CSANLRQNWPNTEAFF	TGCAGTGCAAACCTAAGACAGAATTGGCCGAACACTGAAGCTTTCTTT
TRBJ1-2	TRBV27	few	.	CASSLTGMAPNYGYTF	TGTGCCAGCAGTTTGACCGGGATGGCCCCTAACTATGGCTACACCTTC
TRBJ2-5	TRBV6-6	.	.	CASTQGGTQYF	TGTGCCAGCACTCAGGGTGGGACCCAGTACTTC
TRBJ1-5	TRBV7-2	few	TRBD1	CASSLATGMGQPQHF	TGTGCCAGCAGCTTAGCGACAGGGATGGGTCAGCCCCAGCATTTT
TRBJ2-3	TRBV10-3	few	.	CAISVQEGPDTQYF	TGTGCCATCAGTGTTCAGGAAGGGCCTGATACGCAGTATTTT
TRBJ2-1	TRBV19	few	TRBD1	CASSPGQSSYNEQFF	TGTGCCAGTAGTCCGGGACAGTCCTCCTACAATGAGCAGTTCTTC
TRBJ1-1	TRBV19	many	.	CASSKNRDTEAFF	TGTGCCAGTAGCAAGAACCGGGACACTGAAGCTTTCTTT
TRBJ1-5	TRBV12-3/TRBV12-4	many	.	CASSNRDNQPQHF	TGTGCCAGCAGTAACAGGGACAATCAGCCCCAGCATTTT
TRBJ2-7	TRBV19	few	TRBD1	CASKNGGTGAYEQYF	TGTGCCAGTAAAAATGGAGGGACAGGCGCCTACGAGCAGTACTTC
TRBJ1-4	TRBV12-3/TRBV12-4	few	.	CASSLQAGTNEKLFF	TGTGCCAGCAGTTTACAGGCGGGAACTAATGAAAAACTGTTTTTT
TRBJ1-6	TRBV7-2	.	.	CASSGRDTANSPLHF	TGTGCCAGCAGCGGCCGAGACACAGCTAATTCACCCCTCCACTTT
TRBJ1-5	TRBV12-3/TRBV12-4	many	.	CASRSGPPGQPQHF	TGTGCCAGCAGATCCGGGCCTCCGGGACAGCCCCAGCATTTT
TRBJ1-4	TRBV2	few	TRBD1	CASSNPSGTGLREKLFF	TGTGCCAGCAGCAATCCTTCAGGGACAGGGCTGCGTGAAAAACTGTTTTTT
TRBJ2-7	TRBV28	.	TRBD2	CASSHYITSGGQGQYF	TGTGCCAGCAGCCACTACATAACTAGCGGGGGTCAGGGGCAGTACTTC
TRBJ2-2	TRBV6-1	few	.	CASKGLYTTGELFF	TGTGCCAGCAAGGGACTCTACACCACCGGGGAGCTGTTTTTT
TRBJ2-3	TRBV7-9	.	.	CASSLGDFLRHTQYF	TGTGCCAGCAGCTTAGGGGACTTTTTGAGGCATACGCAGTATTTT
TRBJ2-7	TRBV3-1	few	.	CASSQGRGFGEQYF	TGTGCCAGCAGCCAAGGTAGGGGATTTGGCGAGCAGTACTTC
TRBJ2-7	TRBV5-1	.	TRBD1	CASSLLGQGALYEQYF	TGCGCCAGCAGCTTGCTGGGACAGGGGGCTCTCTACGAGCAGTACTTC
TRBJ2-3	TRBV10-3	.	.	CAISESGDTQYF	TGTGCCATCAGTGAGTCGGGAGATACGCAGTATTTT
TRBJ1-2	TRBV20-1	few	.	CSATATRDYGYTF	TGCAGTGCTACCGCAACAAGGGACTATGGCTACACCTTC
TRBJ1-1	TRBV28	many	.	CASSFGGARTPNTEAFF	TGTGCCAGCAGTTTTGGGGGGGCACGGACCCCTAACACTGAAGCTTTCTTT
TRBJ2-1	TRBV6-1	many	.	CASSRDREQFF	TGTGCCAGCAGCCGCGACAGGGAGCAGTTCTTC
TRBJ2-3	TRBV7-6	few	TRBD1	CASSSDREWDTQYF	TGTGCCAGCAGCTCGGACAGGGAGTGGGATACGCAGTATTTT
TRBJ2-3	TRBV19	.	.	CASRPDRRGTDTQYF	TGTGCCAGTAGGCCGGACAGGCGGGGGACAGATACGCAGTATTTT
TRBJ2-1	TRBV23-1	.	.	CASSQSNLARSSYNEQFF	TGCGCCAGCAGTCAATCGAATCTAGCCCGTAGCTCCTACAATGAGCAGTTCTTC
TRBJ2-3	TRBV7-2	many	.	CASSLRFEAETSTDTQYF	TGTGCCAGCAGCTTAAGGTTTGAAGCGGAGACTAGCACAGATACGCAGTATTTT
TRBJ2-1	TRBV11-2	few	TRBD2	CASSLGWTSPYNEQFF	TGTGCCAGCAGCTTAGGTTGGACTAGCCCATACAATGAGCAGTTCTTC